This TCR beta chain is from a study of CD8 T cells in Susac syndrome. The study used treatment-naive patients who had stable or active relapsing-remitting disease as multiple sclerosis controls. CDR3 size: 11 residues. Germline loops: CDR1 GTSNPN, CDR2 SVGIG (reference sequence). For this clonotype: One end of the junction does not line up with germline, which may come from a read error.

Random hexamers were used to reverse transcribe roughly 0.45 to 1 ug of RNA. Amplification of TCR beta CDR3 used immunoSEQ multiplex PCR across 54 Vbeta and 13 Jbeta. TCRdb reprocessed the immunoSEQ multiplex PCR reads with MiXCR, giving one entry per CDR3 protein. The profile shows about 150,000 distinct CDR3 sequences, roughly 92% of them singletons. The TCR originated in a human donor with multiple sclerosis. The J gene is TRBJ1-1, the V gene TRBV30; D is uncertain. The sequenced material came from CD4+ T cells from PBMCs. CDR3: CTWLILPVAFF. The CDR3 nucleotides read TGTACCTGGTTGATCCTGCCAGTAGCTTTCTTT.